What follows are 21 T cell receptor beta chains derived from one specimen sequenced in a study of blood T cell repertoires in COVID-19 (dated by TCRdb to 2020 to 2021). Libraries were prepared through the immunoSEQ multiplex PCR assay. This immuneACCESS table, as held by TCRdb, lists in-frame sequences with V and J called but not all clones. Of the missing ones, under half trace to an unresolved V gene in checked studies; the others have no known cause. The sample table shows roughly 140,000 clones, and approximately 90% are seen once. Of the sample, more than 1% falls within the top ten clones. The sequenced sample was PBMCs or T cells enriched from blood (not recorded which). The source of these receptors is a woman in her 30s with acute COVID-19.

This chain connects TRBV7-8 to TRBJ2-1; TRBD1 might be the D (5 bases). The V and J ends lost 0 bases and 0 bases respectively, with 12 bases between them. Germline V gives CDR1 SGHVS, CDR2 FQNEAQ. This CDR3 has 17 amino acids. CDR3 coding DNA: TGTGCCAGCAGCTTAGCGCCTGGGGCAAGCTCCTACAATGAGCAGTTCTTC. It codes for CASSLAPGASSYNEQFF. The whole variable domain, filled in from reference TRBV7-8 and TRBJ2-1, reads GAGVSQSPRYKVAKRGQDVALRCDPISGHVSLFWYQQALGQGPEFLTYFQNEAQLDKSGLPSDRFFAERPEGSVSTLKIQRTQQEDSAVYLCASSLAPGASSYNEQFFGPGTRLTVL.

J is TRBJ2-7 and V is TRBV11-2, with D maybe TRBD2 (7 bases). The germline V gene has CDR1 SGHAT and CDR2 FQNNGV. This CDR3 is built from 14 residues. Trimming shortened V by 2 bases and J by 5 bases, and 13 bases separated the two germline ends. CDR3 nucleotides: TGTGCCAGCAGCTTAAGGGGGGGTTTGGACGAGCAGTACTTC. Its translation is CASSLRGGLDEQYF.

This chain joins TRBV2 and TRBJ1-4; D is uncertain. CDR1 SNHLY and CDR2 FYNNEI come from the germline V gene. V was cut by 2 bases and J by 3 bases, with 10 bases left in between. This CDR3 has 15 amino acids. CDR3: CASSEMFGANEKLFF. DNA for the CDR3: TGTGCCAGCAGTGAAATGTTCGGGGCTAATGAAAAACTGTTTTTT. The whole variable domain, remainder taken from reference TRBV2 and TRBJ1-4, is EPEVTQTPSHQVTQMGQEVILRCVPISNHLYFYWYRQILGQKVEFLVSFYNNEISEKSEIFDDQFSVERPDGSNFTLKIRSTKLEDSAMYFCASSEMFGANEKLFFGSGTQLSVL.

This clone appeared once. This chain joins TRBV5-6 and TRBJ2-7; 8 positions agree with TRBD2. Germline loops: CDR1 SGHDT, CDR2 YYEEEE. The CDR3 is 14 amino acids. V dropped 4 bases and J dropped 4; count of bases not matched to a gene: 7. The CDR3 region is CASSPSGRGYEQYF. The DNA of the CDR3 is TGTGCCAGCAGCCCGAGCGGGAGAGGTTACGAGCAGTACTTC.

This clone was seen a handful of times. The chain recombines TRBV30 with TRBJ1-1; 9 nucleotides agree with TRBD1. The CDR3 length is 16 residues. Germline assignment: CDR1 GTSNPN and CDR2 SVGIG (reference sequence). Trimming took 3 bases from V and 10 from J; bases not matched to a gene: 18. The CDR3 protein is CAWRDPRTGVRSGAFF. The CDR3 DNA reads TGTGCCTGGAGGGACCCTAGGACAGGGGTAAGGTCTGGAGCTTTCTTT.

The CDR3 sequence: CASNRGRDEKLFF. Written as DNA, the CDR3 is TGTGCCAGCAACAGAGGGAGGGATGAAAAACTGTTTTTT. The chain combines TRBV28 with TRBJ1-4; no clear D gene. CDR1 is MDHEN and CDR2 is SYDVKM in the germline V gene. The CDR3 covers 13 residues. V was trimmed by 7 bases and J by 6 bases, leaving 12 bases between them.

The CDR3 DNA reads TGTGCCAGCAGTGCGCAGACAGGGGGCTCCTACGAGCAGTACTTC. It translates to CASSAQTGGSYEQYF. The chain combines TRBV28 with TRBJ2-7; 9 nucleotides match TRBD1. The CDR3 covers 15 residues. J was trimmed by 0 bases and V by 5 bases; bases with no gene match: 5. Looked up from germline, CDR1 is MDHEN and CDR2 is SYDVKM.

This chain links TRBV6-5 with TRBJ2-7, with a weak D call TRBD1 (6 bases). Trimming took off 5 bases at V and 4 bases at J, with 9 bases between the two ends. Germline CDR1 is MNHEY and CDR2 is SVGAGI. The CDR3 spans 12 residues. The CDR3 DNA reads as TGTGCCAGCAGTCCCACAGGGTACGAGCAGTACTTC. Protein: CASSPTGYEQYF.

The chain links TRBV4-3 to TRBJ1-2, with 7 bases identical to TRBD1. Germline V lookup: CDR1 LGHNA, CDR2 YSLEER. The CDR3 covers 16 residues. V lost 0 bases, J lost 4 bases, and 8 bases stayed unmatched. CDR3 protein: CASSQDYGTASYGYTF. Here the CDR3 DNA reads TGCGCCAGCAGCCAAGATTACGGGACAGCGTCCTATGGCTACACCTTC.

This clone was seen more than once but under ten times. The chain has TRBV6-2 or TRBV6-3 and TRBJ1-4; TRBD1 matches 9 bases. Per germline, CDR1 MNHEY and CDR2 SVGEGT. J lost 7 bases, V lost 4 bases, and 7 bases had no gene match. CDR3 length: 15 amino acids. CDR3 region: CASSSTDRGIEKLFF. CDR3 nucleotide sequence: TGTGCCAGCAGTTCCACGGACAGGGGCATTGAAAAACTGTTTTTT.

The rearrangement links TRBV6-4 to TRBJ2-3; 10 bases fit TRBD2. Losses at the gene ends were 4 bases for V and 1 base for J; bases not matched to a gene: 2. The germline V gene has CDR1 MRHNA and CDR2 SNTAGT. The CDR3 runs 15 residues. Here the CDR3 reads CASSAGTSGTDTQYF. DNA for the CDR3: TGTGCCAGCAGTGCCGGGACTAGCGGCACAGATACGCAGTATTTT.

J is TRBJ1-2 and V is TRBV30; 7 nucleotides align to TRBD1. CDR3 length equals 14 residues. V shed 3 bases and J 4 bases; nucleotides not matched to a gene: 8. Per the germline V gene, CDR1 is GTSNPN and CDR2 is SVGIG (reference sequence). Here the CDR3 DNA reads TGTGCCTGGAGCGCCGGGACAGCCTCCTATGGCTACACCTTC. Translated: CAWSAGTASYGYTF. Supplemented by reference TRBV30 and TRBJ1-2, the full variable domain reads SQTIHQWPATLVQPVGSPLSLECTVEGTSNPNLYWYRQAAGRGLQLLFYSVGIGQISSEVPQNLSASRPQDRQFILSSKKLLLSDSGFYLCAWSAGTASYGYTFGSGTRLTVV.

As concerns this clone: A read error may account for a junction end that differs from germline. The V call is TRBV7-7, the J call TRBJ1-1; D uncertain. CDR1 and CDR2 from the germline V gene are SSHAT and FNYEAQ (reference sequence). The CDR3 runs 13 residues. The CDR3 region has the DNA TGTGCTAGCAGCTTATTAATGAACACTGAAGCTTTCTTT. Protein sequence: CASSLLMNTEAFF.

The chain uses TRBV7-2 and TRBJ1-2, with 11 positions matching TRBD1. The junction had 15 bases not matched to a gene; V was cut back by 4 bases and J by 5 bases. Germline CDR1 is SGHTA and CDR2 is FQGNSA. The CDR3 runs 18 residues. The CDR3 region is CASSSGRDRGSDRYGYTF. CDR3 DNA: TGTGCCAGCAGCTCCGGCCGGGACAGGGGGTCGGATAGATATGGCTACACCTTC. The full variable domain, in which reference TRBV7-2 and TRBJ1-2 provide the parts outside the CDR3, is GAGVSQSPSNKVTEKGKDVELRCDPISGHTALYWYRQSLGQGLEFLIYFQGNSAPDKSGLPSDRFSAERTGGSVSTLTIQRTQQEDSAVYLCASSSGRDRGSDRYGYTFGSGTRLTVV.

V and J are TRBV3-1 (or the pseudogene TRBV3-2) and TRBJ2-4; TRBD2 matches 12 bases. After removal of 4 bases from V and 8 bases from J, the junction contained 6 bases not matched to a gene. Germline CDR1 reads LGHDT; CDR2 reads YNNKEL (reference sequence). This CDR3 has 15 residues. CDR3 sequence (DNA): TGTGCCAGCAGCCGAACTAGCGGGGGGCGGGACATTCAGTACTTC. Translation: CASSRTSGGRDIQYF.

This clone has only one observation. The chain has TRBV7-3 and TRBJ2-7; a weak D match, TRBD2 (6 bases). The CDR3 is 14 residues long. V dropped 6 bases and J dropped 6 bases, with 18 bases sitting between them. Germline lookup yields CDR1 SGHTA and CDR2 FQGTGA. CDR3 amino acids: CASSKGQLASEQYF. The CDR3 DNA follows: TGTGCCAGCAGTAAAGGACAACTAGCTTCCGAGCAGTACTTC.

This chain uses TRBV28 with TRBJ1-2; D ambiguous. V was trimmed by 5 bases and J by 1 base, leaving 5 bases between them. The CDR3 is made up of 12 amino acids. Germline assignment: CDR1 MDHEN and CDR2 SYDVKM. The CDR3 loop reads CASSVHNYGYTF. CDR3 nucleotides: TGTGCCAGCAGTGTACATAACTATGGCTACACCTTC.

CDR3 loop: CASSFNPQGAGYTF. For the CDR3, the DNA is TGCGCCAGCAGCTTCAACCCCCAAGGGGCCGGCTACACCTTC. V gene TRBV5-1 combines with J gene TRBJ1-2; maybe TRBD1 (5 bases). V lost 2 bases and J 8 bases, leaving 16 bases between the germline ends. The germline gives CDR1 SGHRS, CDR2 YFSETQ. CDR3 size: 14 residues.

The gene calls are TRBV3-1 (or the pseudogene TRBV3-2) and TRBJ2-2; 7 bases fit TRBD1. Germline assignment: CDR1 LGHDT and CDR2 YNNKEL (reference sequence). Trimming at V came to 4 bases and at J to 2 bases, leaving 4 bases not matched to a gene. The CDR3 extends over 15 amino acids. The CDR3 protein is CASSPTGVNTGELFF. CDR3 nucleotide sequence: TGTGCCAGCAGCCCCACAGGGGTCAACACCGGGGAGCTGTTTTTT.

V and J are TRBV7-9 and TRBJ2-5; maybe TRBD2 (5 bases). Trimming left V 5 bases short and J 4 bases short, with 11 bases between. Per germline, CDR1 SEHNR and CDR2 FQNEAQ (reference sequence). The CDR3 spans 13 residues. In nucleotides, the CDR3 is TGTGCCAGCAGCCGGACGGGAACAGAGACCCAGTACTTC. It is translated as CASSRTGTETQYF.

The chain recombines TRBV3-1 (or the pseudogene TRBV3-2) with TRBJ2-7; 10 nucleotides line up with TRBD2. CDR1 is LGHDT, CDR2 YNNKEL, per germline (reference sequence). This CDR3 region has 18 residues. The ends lost 2 bases at V and 2 bases at J; junction bases unmatched: 12. The CDR3 DNA reads TGTGCCAGCAGCCAAACAATAACTCTAGCGGGAGTCCCCTACGAGCAGTACTTC. Translated, it gives CASSQTITLAGVPYEQYF.